Listed below are T cell receptor beta chains from one sample, sequenced in a study of Ad26.COV2.S vaccination and SARS-CoV-2 variants. The repertoire was sequenced with immunoSEQ multiplex PCR; TCRdb's copy has only in-frame clones and lacks some. The table includes some 330,000 clones, roughly 88% detected once. The sample in question was peripheral blood, obtained in a trial of Ad26.COV2.S vaccine versus placebo. These receptors came from a person between 18 and 65 years old who received the Ad26.COV2.S COVID-19 vaccine or a placebo. CDR3s leave out the opening cysteine and the closing phenylalanine or tryptophan.

>TRBV11-3|TRBJ2-1
ASSSREGNEQF
>TRBV27|TRBJ2-7
ASSSPTQGSYEQY
>TRBV10-1|TRBJ1-1
ASRATLNTEAF
>TRBV2|TRBJ2-3
ASSWGSTDTQY
>TRBV29-1|TRBJ1-2
SVDEVSGGYT
>TRBV7-2|TRBJ2-1
ASSLKSSSYNEQF
>TRBV3-1/TRBV3-2|TRBJ1-1
ASSQTTIPYTEAF
>TRBV19|TRBJ1-1
ASSDRVNTEAF
>TRBV2|TRBJ1-1
ASSEQEAF
>TRBV23-1|TRBJ2-5
AGGRGTHPFQETQY
>TRBV28|TRBJ2-2
ASVLGRGPGELF
>TRBV7-2|TRBJ2-2
ASSLQGFDTGELF
>TRBV29-1|TRBJ1-1
SVDKTEAF
>TRBV19|TRBJ1-2
ASSTGRGVSIYGYT